Listed below are T cell receptor beta chains from one sample, sequenced in a study of Graves' ophthalmopathy and Graves' hyperthyroidism. TCRdb called the multiplex PCR reads again in MiXCR, with one record for every CDR3 protein. The sample gives a few hundred thousand distinct CDR3 sequences, about a sixth of which show up once; 2% to 3% is in the top ten. Sequencing used peripheral blood. The receptors derive from an adult woman with stable Graves' hyperthyroidism. The CDR3 runs from the conserved cysteine through the conserved F or W. The order of the fields is J gene, D gene, clone size, V gene, CDR3 DNA, CDR3 protein. A D gene is named only where the DNA matches it firmly. Clone size, where shown, is once, few, many, or a class for clones that have expanded.

>TRBJ2-7|TRBD2|many|TRBV7-8
TGTGCCAGCAGCGAAGCGGGAGACGTTTCCTACGAGCAGTACTTC
CASSEAGDVSYEQYF
>TRBJ2-7|TRBD1|few|TRBV7-2
TGTGCCAGCAGTTCACCTAGGACAGGAAGCGAGCAGTACTTC
CASSSPRTGSEQYF
>TRBJ2-7|TRBD1|many|TRBV20-1
TGCAGTGCTAGATACAGGGGGCTCGAGCAGTACTTC
CSARYRGLEQYF
>TRBJ2-7|-|many|TRBV28
TGTGCCAGTCTGCCTGGCGGGGACAACTACGAGCAGTACTTC
CASLPGGDNYEQYF
>TRBJ2-2|-|many|TRBV7-9
TGTGCCAGCGAGAAAGACAGGACGAACACCGGGGAGCTGTTTTTT
CASEKDRTNTGELFF
>TRBJ1-2|-|-|TRBV7-8
TGTGCCAGCAGCTTAACTGGGGGAAACGGCTATGGCTACACCTTC
CASSLTGGNGYGYTF
>TRBJ2-2|TRBD2|many|TRBV24-1
TGTGCCACCAGTGATACCCGCCCGGGACTAGCGGGAGTCCCCGGGGAGCTGTTTTTT
CATSDTRPGLAGVPGELFF
>TRBJ1-1|TRBD1|many|TRBV27
TGTGCCAGCAGTTCCCCCAACGGACAGGCAGAAGCTTTCTTT
CASSSPNGQAEAFF
>TRBJ2-2|TRBD2|many|TRBV6-1
TGTGCCAGCACCCCTCTAGCGGGAGGCGGCTCCGGGGAGCTGTTTTTT
CASTPLAGGGSGELFF
>TRBJ2-7|TRBD2|many|TRBV20-1
TGCAGTGCATTGGAGACTAGCAGCTACGAGCAGTACTTC
CSALETSSYEQYF
>TRBJ2-5|TRBD2|many|TRBV27
TGTGCCAGCAGTCAAAGACTAGCGGGAGGTTGGGAGACCCAGTACTTC
CASSQRLAGGWETQYF
>TRBJ2-2|-|-|TRBV28
TGTGCCAGCAGCCGATACGGGACCGCCGGGGAGCTGTTTTTT
CASSRYGTAGELFF
>TRBJ2-7|TRBD2|few|TRBV6-1
TGTGCCAGGGAAAATAGCGGGAGCTCCTACGAGCAGTACTTC
CARENSGSSYEQYF
>TRBJ2-2|-|many|TRBV6-5
TGTGCCAGCAGTCCGGACATTGTCCCCGGGGAGCTGTTTTTT
CASSPDIVPGELFF
>TRBJ1-1|-|many|TRBV12-3/TRBV12-4
TGTGCCAGCAGTTTAAGAGCAGATAACACTGAAGCTTTCTTT
CASSLRADNTEAFF
>TRBJ2-4|TRBD1|many|TRBV20-1
TGCAGTGCTAAGGACCGGGACAGGGTTGACATTAAGTACTTC
CSAKDRDRVDIKYF
>TRBJ1-2|-|many|TRBV11-2
TGTGCCAGCAACCCCCCTGGCAGTCTCCCGTATGGCTACACCTTC
CASNPPGSLPYGYTF
>TRBJ1-5|-|many|TRBV19
TGTGCCAGTATGGAGGGGACTGGTAATCAGCCCCAGCATTTT
CASMEGTGNQPQHF
>TRBJ2-2|-|many|TRBV7-2
TGTGCCAGCAGCTTAAGGAAGGGTGCCACCGGGGAGCTGTTTTTT
CASSLRKGATGELFF
>TRBJ1-5|TRBD1|many|TRBV28
TGTGCCAGCAGCCTCATTGACAGGGCGGGCAATCAGCCCCAGCATTTT
CASSLIDRAGNQPQHF
>TRBJ2-5|TRBD2|many|TRBV12-3/TRBV12-4
TGTGCCAGCAGTACCACCGGACTAGGTAGCGGGAGGCTAGAGACCCAGTACTTC
CASSTTGLGSGRLETQYF
>TRBJ1-2|-|-|TRBV10-3
TGTGCCATCAGTGAAGGAGGGTACACTTCTGAGGGCTACACCTTC
CAISEGGYTSEGYTF
>TRBJ2-7|TRBD2|many|TRBV28
TGTGCCAGCAAAGCGGGAGTTCGAGGCGAGCAGTACTTC
CASKAGVRGEQYF
>TRBJ1-3|-|many|TRBV12-3/TRBV12-4
TGTGCCAGCATCCCAAACTCTGGAAACACCATATATTTT
CASIPNSGNTIYF
>TRBJ2-7|-|once|TRBV12-3/TRBV12-4
TGTGCCAGCTGCCCCCCGGAAGGGGCCTACGAGCAGTACTTC
CASCPPEGAYEQYF
>TRBJ2-7|TRBD1|-|TRBV6-1
TGTGCCAGCAGCTCCCGGACAGGGGAATACGAGCAGTACTTC
CASSSRTGEYEQYF
>TRBJ2-2|TRBD1|-|TRBV27
TGTGCCAGCAGCCCTCTGGTGGACAGGCTTAACACCGGGGAGCTGTTTTTT
CASSPLVDRLNTGELFF
>TRBJ2-6|-|-|TRBV12-3/TRBV12-4
TGTGCCAGCAGTTTAGCGGGTTTTGGGGCCAACGTCCTGACTTTC
CASSLAGFGANVLTF
>TRBJ2-2|TRBD1|many|TRBV6-1
TGTGCCAGCAGTGGACAGGGGGACACCGGGGAGCTGTTTTTT
CASSGQGDTGELFF
>TRBJ2-5|TRBD2|many|TRBV27
TGTGCCAGCAGTTCTGACCTAGCGGGAGCGGGGACCCAGTACTTC
CASSSDLAGAGTQYF
>TRBJ2-5|-|many|TRBV6-2/TRBV6-3
TGTGCCACCCAAGCGGTCCCGGGAGAGGAGACCCAGTACTTC
CATQAVPGEETQYF
>TRBJ2-6|-|many|TRBV10-3
TGTGCCATCCCTGGGAGGGACAGCGGAGCGAGAGGGGCCAACGTCCTGACTTTC
CAIPGRDSGARGANVLTF
>TRBJ2-2|TRBD2|many|TRBV20-1
TGCAGTGCAACGGGGGGAGACAGCGCGAACACCGGGGAGCTGTTTTTT
CSATGGDSANTGELFF
>TRBJ2-7|-|few|TRBV18
TGTGCCAGCTCACCAGGACACAGGGATTCTGAGCAGTACTTC
CASSPGHRDSEQYF
>TRBJ2-7|TRBD2|many|TRBV6-5
TGTGCCAGCAGTTACCTAGCGGGGCGAGGCGAGCAGTACTTC
CASSYLAGRGEQYF
>TRBJ1-1|TRBD1|many|TRBV7-8
TGTGCCAGCAGCTTAGTGGGCAGGGGGATGAACACTGAAGCTTTCTTT
CASSLVGRGMNTEAFF
>TRBJ1-5|-|many|TRBV27
TGTGCCAGCAGTCTCCGGGACCCCTTCGCGGGTATCCAGCCCCAGCATTTT
CASSLRDPFAGIQPQHF
>TRBJ1-2|TRBD1|-|TRBV30
TGTGCCTGGAAGGGACAGGGGGGCTATGGCTACACCTTC
CAWKGQGGYGYTF
>TRBJ1-2|-|many|TRBV18
TGTGCCAGCTCAGCAAGCCGGGACGTGGATGGCTACACCTTC
CASSASRDVDGYTF
>TRBJ2-7|TRBD2|many|TRBV5-1
TGCGCCAGCAGCAAGGGCGGGGGATCCTACGAGCAGTACTTC
CASSKGGGSYEQYF
>TRBJ1-1|-|many|TRBV6-5
TGTGCCAGCAGGCTCGAGTCGTTGAACACTGAAGCTTTCTTT
CASRLESLNTEAFF
>TRBJ2-7|-|many|TRBV15
TGTGCCACCAGCGACCGGGACCGCAAACTTACCTACGAGCAGTACTTC
CATSDRDRKLTYEQYF
>TRBJ1-6|-|many|TRBV16
TGTGCCAGCAGCCAACGGGTAGAGGGCTCACCCCTCCACTTT
CASSQRVEGSPLHF
>TRBJ2-6|-|-|TRBV2
TGTGCCAGCAGAGCTCGGTCTGGGGCCAACGTCCTGACTTTC
CASRARSGANVLTF